This T cell receptor beta chain derives from a study of cytomegalovirus exposure and HLA in healthy donors (dated by TCRdb to the late 2010s). Regarding the study in general: An earlier analysis of some 600 of the donors reported approximately 260 Gb of sequence data and around 120 million unique TCR beta sequences obtained from around 190 million T cells. Typing coverage differed by locus: A, B, C, DRB1 and DQB1 were typed in roughly 620-640 donors, DQA1 in around 500, DPA1 in around 580, and DPB1 in 450 to 490. Of the approximately 400 genotyped donors, about 80% fell in the genetic ancestry cluster associated with self-reported Caucasian donors. A separate validation cohort of roughly 120 different subjects was used in addition to the roughly 720-subject first cohort. To study patterns of TCR occurrence, a later analysis re-analyzed previously published TCR beta repertoires from around 660 donors and added high-resolution HLA genotyping. Every repertoire in the discovery cohort had been generated on one and the same sequencing platform. An early release covering over 500 HLA-typed donors comprised about 300 gigabases of sequencing data and around 80 million unique TCR sequences. The study was designed to test whether signatures of past pathogen exposure could be identified by cataloging public T cell receptors. About five DR-DQ haplotypes were handled as single units for association and clustering because linkage in the cohort was strong. To predict cytomegalovirus infection status, the study brought together high-throughput TCR immunosequencing, statistical association of individual TCRs with disease status, and machine learning. A later genetic analysis took genome-wide SNP genotypes for about 55% of the roughly 700 donors and used that subset as a discovery cohort. In an earlier analysis of around 540 of the donors, high-throughput TCR beta sequencing was used to judge whether each TCR beta V gene segment behaved as functional or pseudogenic. Rather than drawing on any new phenotypic data, the later analysis identified candidate immune exposures from TCR beta sequences and the way those sequences occurred across donors. The study profiled the T cell repertoires of hundreds of subjects by immunosequencing and related them to cytomegalovirus serostatus. HLA typing covered class I and class II loci at four-digit resolution. Donor age, sex, ethnicity and CMV serostatus were compiled together with the repertoire data. Among roughly 400 genotyped donors of the cohort, an average of roughly 240,000 unique TCR beta nucleotide sequences were sequenced per donor, roughly 20% of them non-productive. Study-wide findings and limitations: Most CMV-associated TCR beta chains appeared to be HLA-restricted in a later analysis, and the HLA associations seemed to be driven largely by CMV exposure. Correlated functional status among segregating V segments might be attributable to linkage disequilibrium, but an unknown experimental factor could not be ruled out. A total of fewer than 200 TCR beta chains were listed by the study as associated with cytomegalovirus. A group of highly shared sequence variants was considered likely to be a technical artifact of the sequencing pipeline. The only immune exposure information available for the cohort was CMV serostatus. Because counts were too low, 15 to 20 rarely observed V segments, including chromosome 9 orphons, were excluded from the earlier analysis of around 590 of the donors. According to a later analysis, parvovirus B19, influenza, CMV and Epstein-Barr virus appeared linked to several top co-occurrence clusters. In a later genetic analysis, fewer N-insertions in productive TCRs were reported among donors in an Asian-associated ancestry cluster than the roughly 700-donor mean. In a later analysis, the rate of TCR association differed among HLA loci, with DRB1 alleles having the most associated TCRs and HLA-C alleles having the fewest. The authors suggested that the approach could potentially be extended to other disease states and immunological phenotypes. A few of the identified cytomegalovirus-associated TCR beta chains were confirmed in vitro to be specific for cytomegalovirus antigens. Because some donors lacked HLA typing at each locus, the association tests relied only on the typed subset. A later genetic analysis associated a missense DCLRE1C variant with V-gene and J-gene trimming of TCR beta chains, and an independent cohort replicated the association. The classifier was reported to diagnose cytomegalovirus status with high specificity and sensitivity in both the original cohort and the validation cohort. The presence/absence analyses assumed that sequencing depth was roughly uniform across donors, and that assumption may not be true. An earlier analysis of around 540 of the donors showed that most TCR beta V segments appeared in productive rearrangements either about 87% or about 30% of the time, which broadly matched IMGT annotations. Some IMGT-functional V segments, including TRBV6-2 and TRBV6-3, could not be distinguished by the 87-base-pair reads and were therefore excluded. A later analysis found that HLA-associated TCR beta chains were more clonally expanded and had lower generation probabilities than equally common non-associated chains. A later analysis associated 16,951 TCR beta sequences with specific HLA alleles at a false discovery rate of 0.05. When HLA alleles, especially DR and DQ, strongly co-occurred, attributing TCR associations to individual alleles was difficult. Most TCR sequences were observed very rarely across donors, whereas some public TCRs were present in many individuals. A further reported finding was that TCR beta sequences accurately predicted the HLA-A and HLA-B alleles for most subjects in the first cohort. The cohort was sequenced for TCR beta chains only, and without alpha or paired-chain data the features that could be detected were limited.

Receptor libraries were prepared by the immunoSEQ multiplex PCR assay. A mixture of 60 forward primers for TCR Vbeta segments and 13 reverse primers for TCR Jbeta segments was used in the multiplex PCR. The CDR3 region of rearranged TCR beta genes was amplified from genomic DNA by a multiplex PCR assay. The amplified TCR beta libraries were sequenced on the Illumina HiSeq System as 87-base-pair reads. In the source study's methods: In a later analysis, tens of millions of unique TCR beta chains were counted across the approximately 640 repertoires, and roughly 9.9 million of these chains were shared by at least two donors. Raw reads were error-corrected and collapsed into unique sequences with a nearest-neighbor algorithm that merged closely related sequences to remove PCR and sequencing errors. Alignment of CDR3 sequences to IMGT reference sequences was used to assign V, D and J gene segments. Each retained sequence needed at least a six-nucleotide match to both a V gene segment and a J gene segment. Rearrangements were called productive when the CDR3 lacked stop codons and stayed in frame with V and J; all others were non-productive. CDR3 was defined by IMGT convention, running from the second conserved V-encoded cysteine to the conserved J-encoded phenylalanine. The earlier analysis of approximately 500 of the donors excluded sequences that lacked an unambiguous match to a single V gene segment. In an earlier analysis of 587 of the donors, V segments were called functional above 56.7% productive rearrangements and were called segregating when the between-donor standard deviation exceeded 5%. To diagnose cytomegalovirus status from the catalog of TCR beta chain sequences, a statistical classification framework was built. V and J gene assignment, in a later analysis, came from comparing TCR nucleotide sequences with IMGT/GENE-DB human TR gene sequences. The TCRdist pipeline was used in a later analysis to assign CDR3 sequences and most-parsimonious VDJ recombination scenarios. In a later analysis, each TCR beta chain was defined by its CDR3 amino acid sequence together with its V-gene family, and reads lacking a unique V-gene family were excluded. A later analysis removed 450 to 600 highly shared, low-generation-probability nucleotide sequences to deal with suspected cross-contamination and a sequencing artifact. In a later analysis, a clonal expansion index for each public chain was calculated from normalized within-repertoire ranks of inferred template counts. In a later analysis, generation probabilities were computed using a VDJ recombination model fitted to out-of-frame rearrangements, and the results were checked against IGoR. In a later analysis, TCR-TCR, TCR-HLA and TCR-CMV co-occurrence was scored with hypergeometric tests, and a repertoire-size bias correction was applied to TCR pairs. A later analysis estimated false discovery rates by permuting HLA or CMV assignments 20 times. In a later analysis, co-occurring TCRs were grouped using DBSCAN, with TCRdist sequence similarity added in when clustering inside HLA-allele-positive subsets. Co-occurrence clustering excluded repertoires with fewer than 30,000 or more than 120,000 public chains, plus five with anomalous nucleotide sharing. Held by TCRdb, this immuneACCESS table contains in-frame sequences only and omits some clones. Under half of the omission traces to an unresolved V gene where checked; the cause of the rest is unknown. V and J calls and clone size are copied from that table; D and trimming were computed from the DNA. The sample profile shows 75,000 to 90,000 clones; under 80% of them were found once. 20% to 25% of the sample is taken by the ten largest.

The cohort consisted of 650 to 700 healthy bone marrow donors. All cohort members were sampled while nominally healthy, although unrecorded immune exposures were likely present. The donor tested CMV seropositive, placing the donor among the 289 seropositive members of the cohort. Every donor gave a peripheral blood sample, and the peripheral blood mononuclear cells from that sample were used for TCR beta sequencing. The Qiagen DNeasy Blood Extraction Kit was used to extract genomic DNA from the blood cell samples. About this clone itself: No cognate antigen has been identified for it. Base qualities were left out, and no much larger clone turns up one base away.

CDR3 length: 15 amino acids, cysteine to phenylalanine. Of the read, only the CDR3 DNA is kept; its 45 bases are in frame from base 1. V is pruned by 8 bases and J by 2 bases, leaving 5 bases of the junction without a gene match. According to the germline V gene, CDR1 reads MNHEY and CDR2 reads SVGAGI. This clonotype originated in a man between 25 and 39 years old in good health and CMV-seropositive. The sample comprised PBMCs. This chain is built from TRBV6-5 and TRBJ2-1; 11 bases in between match TRBD1. The CDR3 amino acid sequence is: CASLPGQGAYNEQFF. The nucleotide sequence is TGTGCCAGCCTTCCGGGACAGGGGGCCTACAATGAGCAGTTCTTC.